Listed below are T cell receptor beta chains from one sample, sequenced in a study of blood T cells in healthy people across ages. Each CDR3 protein gets one entry after TCRdb re-called the 5' RACE reads with MiXCR. The table lists 850,000 to 950,000 distinct CDR3 sequences, 29% of them singletons. Sequenced input: blood. The receptors were sampled from a woman of 80 years or more in good health. Both conserved end residues are part of each CDR3. The order of the fields is V gene, J gene, clone size, D gene, CDR3 DNA, CDR3 protein. A D gene is named only where the DNA matches it firmly. Clone size, where shown, is once, few, many, or a class for clones that have expanded.

TRBV6-2/TRBV6-3,TRBJ2-7,many,-,TGTGCCAGCAGTTCGAGAGACGGGCCCTACGAGCAGTACTTC,CASSSRDGPYEQYF
TRBV7-9,TRBJ1-1,few,-,TGTGCCAGCAGCTTATTGGAGGAAGCTTTCTTT,CASSLLEEAFF
TRBV11-2,TRBJ1-1,many,-,TGTGCCAGCAGCTTAGCGGGAGGGGCCCTGAACACTGAAGCTTTCTTT,CASSLAGGALNTEAFF
TRBV12-3/TRBV12-4,TRBJ2-1,many,TRBD2,TGTGCCAGCAAAACTAAAGCGGGGCCATTTAATAATGAGCAGTTCTTC,CASKTKAGPFNNEQFF
TRBV11-2,TRBJ2-4,many,-,TGTGCCAGCAGCCAGGGTGCAGTGGCGTACTTC,CASSQGAVAYF
TRBV6-2/TRBV6-3,TRBJ2-3,few,-,TGTGCCAGCAGTCCCACAGGGCGGGGACCAGATACGCAGTATTTT,CASSPTGRGPDTQYF
TRBV5-1,TRBJ1-1,-,-,TGCGCCAGCAGCTTGGCCTGGGGGCACGGGGTGAACACTGAAGCTTTCTTT,CASSLAWGHGVNTEAFF
TRBV5-6,TRBJ1-2,many,-,TGTGCCAGCAGCCCCCGGTGGCAGAACTATGGCTACACCTTC,CASSPRWQNYGYTF
TRBV7-2,TRBJ1-5,many,-,TGTGCCAGCAGCTTTAACAGGGCAAATCAGCCCCAGCATTTT,CASSFNRANQPQHF
TRBV30,TRBJ2-1,-,-,TGTGCCTGGAGACAGGATAACGGTCCCTACAATGAGCAGTTCTTC,CAWRQDNGPYNEQFF
TRBV20-1,TRBJ2-3,many,-,TGCAGTGCTAGAGTCACAGGCACAGATACGCAGTATTTT,CSARVTGTDTQYF
TRBV7-2,TRBJ2-7,few,-,TGTGCCAGCAGCCCGACCCGACTTTCCGGGACAAGCTCCTACGAGCAGTACTTC,CASSPTRLSGTSSYEQYF
TRBV3-1,TRBJ2-1,many,TRBD1,TGTGCCAGCAGCCAAGAAGGGGGCTGGAGTGAGCAGTTCTTC,CASSQEGGWSEQFF
TRBV7-2,TRBJ1-2,many,-,TGTGCCAGCAGCTTAGGGGAACAGGGCCCCTATGGCTACACCTTC,CASSLGEQGPYGYTF
TRBV5-1,TRBJ1-2,-,-,TGCGCCAGCAGCTTCCACAGGGAGGCCGGCTACACCTTC,CASSFHREAGYTF
TRBV5-5,TRBJ2-3,many,-,TGTGCCAGCAAGAGGACAGTGTCCACAGATACGCAGTATTTT,CASKRTVSTDTQYF
TRBV6-5,TRBJ1-1,few,TRBD1,TGTGCCAGCAGTTCCGAGACAGGGTTAGCTTTCTTT,CASSSETGLAFF
TRBV20-1,TRBJ2-3,-,-,TGCAGTGCTAGAGAGACGCGGGGGCTTCGCACAGATACGCAGTATTTT,CSARETRGLRTDTQYF
TRBV7-9,TRBJ1-6,many,TRBD1,TGTGCCAGCAGCTTAGACAGGGGTCAAAGCTCCTATAATTCACCCCTCCACTTT,CASSLDRGQSSYNSPLHF
TRBV10-3,TRBJ1-1,-,TRBD1,TGTGCCATCAGTGAGTGGCCCGGGACAGGGCGTCGGGACACTGAAGCTTTCTTT,CAISEWPGTGRRDTEAFF
TRBV21-1,TRBJ2-3,once,-,TGTGCCAGCAGCAAAAAGTGGGGGGGGGCCGCTACAGATACGCAGTATTTT,CASSKKWGGAATDTQYF
TRBV7-2,TRBJ2-3,many,-,TGTGCCAGCAGCTTGAGAATAGACACGCAGTATTTT,CASSLRIDTQYF
TRBV27,TRBJ1-5,-,-,TGTGCCAGCAGTTTATGGGCAGATGGGAATCAGCCCCAGCATTTT,CASSLWADGNQPQHF
TRBV29-1,TRBJ2-1,-,TRBD2,TGCGGCATTTTAGCGGGAGGAACCTACAATGAGCAGTTCTTC,CGILAGGTYNEQFF
TRBV19,TRBJ1-5,few,TRBD1,TGTGCCAGTAGCACCGGGACAGGGTCGGAGCAGCCCCAGCATTTT,CASSTGTGSEQPQHF
TRBV20-1,TRBJ1-1,few,TRBD1,TGCAGTGCTCCCGCCCAACAGGGGGCTGGGACTGAAGCTTTCTTT,CSAPAQQGAGTEAFF
TRBV29-1,TRBJ2-5,many,-,TGCAGCGTCCCAAAAATGGGGATTCGCGAGACCCAGTACTTC,CSVPKMGIRETQYF
TRBV29-1,TRBJ2-1,many,-,TGCAGCGTTGAGGGGGAGAGCTACAATGAGCAGTTCTTC,CSVEGESYNEQFF
TRBV20-1,TRBJ1-1,-,-,TGCAGTGCTAGTTGGGCAGGGCGGATGCGGACTGAAGCTTTCTTT,CSASWAGRMRTEAFF
TRBV5-1,TRBJ2-7,-,TRBD2,TGCACCAGCAGCTCGACTAGCGGGGGCCTAATTGAGCAGTACTTC,CTSSSTSGGLIEQYF
TRBV7-9,TRBJ1-6,-,-,TGTGCCAGCAGCCTAAGAGGTACCTCCTCACCCCTCCACTTT,CASSLRGTSSPLHF
TRBV11-2,TRBJ1-6,few,-,TGTGCCAGCAGCTCCCCCCAGGGCTATAATTCACCCCTCCACTTT,CASSSPQGYNSPLHF
TRBV7-2,TRBJ2-3,many,-,TGTGCCAGCAGCTTGTACGGAAGCACAGATACGCAGTATTTT,CASSLYGSTDTQYF
TRBV7-2,TRBJ2-3,-,-,TGTGTCAGCAGCCTGCGGGGACACCAGGGTGATACGCAGTATTTT,CVSSLRGHQGDTQYF
TRBV20-1,TRBJ1-1,few,-,TGCAGTGCACGGGGCGCTTCGGGCACTGAAGCTTTCTTT,CSARGASGTEAFF
TRBV16,TRBJ1-2,-,-,TGTGCCAGCAGCCAATCCCGGGGGACCTGTGGCTACACCTTC,CASSQSRGTCGYTF
TRBV6-1,TRBJ1-5,many,TRBD1,TGTGCCAGCAGCCCATTCGCCGGGACAGGTACAATGGGCAATCAGCCCCAGCATTTT,CASSPFAGTGTMGNQPQHF
TRBV7-2,TRBJ1-1,-,-,TGTGCCAGCAGCTTAGATCTGGCGACTGAAGCTTTCTTT,CASSLDLATEAFF
TRBV4-2,TRBJ1-1,many,-,TGTGCCAGCAGCCAAGAACCAGCGAACACTGAAGCTTTCTTT,CASSQEPANTEAFF
TRBV10-1,TRBJ2-1,few,-,TGCGCCAGCAGTGGGTCGAGAGATTCTACCTACAATGAGCAGTTCTTC,CASSGSRDSTYNEQFF
TRBV7-2,TRBJ2-1,-,-,TGTGCCAGCAGCTTAGGAGGGCAGGGTCGATTCGATGAGCAGTTCTTC,CASSLGGQGRFDEQFF
TRBV7-2,TRBJ1-2,-,TRBD1,TGTGCCAGCAGCTCGACTTCGGACAGGTTCTATGGCTACACCTTC,CASSSTSDRFYGYTF
TRBV7-9,TRBJ2-3,many,TRBD2,TGTGCCAGCAGCTCGAGCGGGGCCCCCTGGGATACGCAGTATTTT,CASSSSGAPWDTQYF
TRBV6-2/TRBV6-3,TRBJ2-5,many,TRBD2,TGTGCCAGCAGTTCGCGGGAGGTCCAAGAGACCCAGTACTTC,CASSSREVQETQYF
TRBV6-2/TRBV6-3,TRBJ2-3,many,-,TGTGCCAGCAGCCAATTGGATACGCAGTATTTT,CASSQLDTQYF
TRBV6-5,TRBJ1-2,many,TRBD1,TGTGCCAGCAGGACGCCGGGACAGGGCGACTATGGCTACACCTTC,CASRTPGQGDYGYTF
TRBV18,TRBJ1-1,-,-,TGTGCCAGCTCACCTAGGACTCTCACTGAAGCTTTCTTT,CASSPRTLTEAFF
TRBV20-1,TRBJ1-2,few,TRBD1,TGCAGTGCTAGAGATCCCCAACAGGGGGCCGGCTACACCTTC,CSARDPQQGAGYTF